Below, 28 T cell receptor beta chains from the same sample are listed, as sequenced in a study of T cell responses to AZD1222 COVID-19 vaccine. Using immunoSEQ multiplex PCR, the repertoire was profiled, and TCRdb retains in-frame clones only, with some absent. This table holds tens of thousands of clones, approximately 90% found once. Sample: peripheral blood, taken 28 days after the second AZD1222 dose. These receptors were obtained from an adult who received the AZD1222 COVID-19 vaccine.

CDR3 nucleotide sequence: TGCGCCAGCACTCATACTCAGGGGGCGGGAAACACTGAAGCTTTCTTT. This sequence encodes CASTHTQGAGNTEAFF. The chain has TRBV10-1 and TRBJ1-1; 8 bases are a match to TRBD1. This CDR3 contains 16 residues. The germline V gene encodes CDR1 WNHNN and CDR2 SYGVQD (reference sequence). J lost 2 bases, V lost 7 bases, and 12 bases had no gene match.

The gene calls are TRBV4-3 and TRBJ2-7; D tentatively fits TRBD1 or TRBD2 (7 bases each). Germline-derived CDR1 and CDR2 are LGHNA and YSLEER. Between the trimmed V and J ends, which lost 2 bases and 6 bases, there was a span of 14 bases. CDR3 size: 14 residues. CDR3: CASSQQTGEGEQYF. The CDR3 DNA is TGCGCCAGCAGCCAACAAACAGGGGAGGGCGAGCAGTACTTC.

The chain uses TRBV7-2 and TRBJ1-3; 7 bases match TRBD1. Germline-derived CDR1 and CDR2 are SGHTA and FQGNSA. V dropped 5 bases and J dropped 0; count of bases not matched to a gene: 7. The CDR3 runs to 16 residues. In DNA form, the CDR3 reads TGTGCCAGCAGCCCCGAGGGACAGTACTCTGGAAACACCATATATTTT. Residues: CASSPEGQYSGNTIYF. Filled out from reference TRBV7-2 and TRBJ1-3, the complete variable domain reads GAGVSQSPSNKVTEKGKDVELRCDPISGHTALYWYRQSLGQGLEFLIYFQGNSAPDKSGLPSDRFSAERTGGSVSTLTIQRTQQEDSAVYLCASSPEGQYSGNTIYFGEGSWLTVV.

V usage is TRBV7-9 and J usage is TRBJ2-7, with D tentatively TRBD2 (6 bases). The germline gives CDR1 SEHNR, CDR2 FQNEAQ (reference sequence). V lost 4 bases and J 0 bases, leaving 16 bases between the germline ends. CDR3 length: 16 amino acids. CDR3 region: CASSYLGGTSSYEQYF. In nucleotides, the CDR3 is TGTGCCAGCAGCTACTTGGGCGGGACCAGCTCCTACGAGCAGTACTTC.

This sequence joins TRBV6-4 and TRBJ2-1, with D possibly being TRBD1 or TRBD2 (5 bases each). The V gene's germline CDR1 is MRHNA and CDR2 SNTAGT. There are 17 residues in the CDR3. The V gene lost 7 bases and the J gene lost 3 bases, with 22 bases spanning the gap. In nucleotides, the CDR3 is TGTGCCAGCATCGAGGGGATACCCCCAGCTTTCTACAATGAGCAGTTCTTC. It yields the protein CASIEGIPPAFYNEQFF.

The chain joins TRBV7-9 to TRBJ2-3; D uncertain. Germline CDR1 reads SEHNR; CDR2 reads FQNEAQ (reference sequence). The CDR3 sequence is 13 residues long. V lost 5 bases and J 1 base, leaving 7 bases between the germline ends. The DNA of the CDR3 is TGTGCCAGCAGCCCCCCCGGCACAGATACGCAGTATTTT. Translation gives CASSPPGTDTQYF.

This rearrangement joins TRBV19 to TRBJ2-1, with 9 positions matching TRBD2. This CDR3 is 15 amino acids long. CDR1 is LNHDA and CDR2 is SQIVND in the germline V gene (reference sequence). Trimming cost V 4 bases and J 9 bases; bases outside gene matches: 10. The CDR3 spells CASSRANTAGGEQFF. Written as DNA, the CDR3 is TGTGCCAGTAGTAGAGCCAACACAGCGGGAGGTGAGCAGTTCTTC.

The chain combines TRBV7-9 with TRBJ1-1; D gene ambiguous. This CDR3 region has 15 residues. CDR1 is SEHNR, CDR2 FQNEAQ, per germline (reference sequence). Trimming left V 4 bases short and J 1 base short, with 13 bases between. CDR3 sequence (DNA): TGTGCCAGCAGCTCGGGTACATGGGGGAACACTGAAGCTTTCTTT. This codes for CASSSGTWGNTEAFF.

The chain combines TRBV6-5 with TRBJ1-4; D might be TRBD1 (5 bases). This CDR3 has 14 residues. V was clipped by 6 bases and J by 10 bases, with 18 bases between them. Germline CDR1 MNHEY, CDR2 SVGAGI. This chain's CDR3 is CASRSGGPPGKLFF. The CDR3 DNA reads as TGTGCCAGCAGGTCGGGGGGTCCACCGGGAAAACTGTTTTTT.

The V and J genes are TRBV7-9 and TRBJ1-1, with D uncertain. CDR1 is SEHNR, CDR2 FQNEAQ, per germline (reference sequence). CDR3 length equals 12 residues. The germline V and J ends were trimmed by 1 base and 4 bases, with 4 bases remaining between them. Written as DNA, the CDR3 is TGTGCCAGCAGCTTAGGAGTCACTGAAGCTTTCTTT. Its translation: CASSLGVTEAFF.

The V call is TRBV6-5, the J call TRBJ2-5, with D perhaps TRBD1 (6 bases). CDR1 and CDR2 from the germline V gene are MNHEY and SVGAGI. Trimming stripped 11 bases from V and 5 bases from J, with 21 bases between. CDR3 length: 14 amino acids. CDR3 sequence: CAGTLDWGQETQYF. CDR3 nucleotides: TGTGCCGGGACGCTAGATTGGGGGCAGGAGACCCAGTACTTC.

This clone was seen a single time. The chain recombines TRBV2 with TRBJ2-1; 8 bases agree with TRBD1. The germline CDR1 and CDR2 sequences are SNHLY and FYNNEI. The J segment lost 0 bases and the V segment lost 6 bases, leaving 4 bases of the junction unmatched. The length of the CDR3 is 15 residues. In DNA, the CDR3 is TGTGCCAGCAGCCCAGGGGGCGCCTCCTACAATGAGCAGTTCTTC. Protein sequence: CASSPGGASYNEQFF. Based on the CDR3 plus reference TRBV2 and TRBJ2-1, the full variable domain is EPEVTQTPSHQVTQMGQEVILRCVPISNHLYFYWYRQILGQKVEFLVSFYNNEISEKSEIFDDQFSVERPDGSNFTLKIRSTKLEDSAMYFCASSPGGASYNEQFFGPGTRLTVL.

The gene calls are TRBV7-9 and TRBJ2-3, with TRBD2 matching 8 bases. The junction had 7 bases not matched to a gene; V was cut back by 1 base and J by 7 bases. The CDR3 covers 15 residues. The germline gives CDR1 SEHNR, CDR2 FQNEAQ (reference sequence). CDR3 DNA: TGTGCCAGCAGCTTAGGGCGGGAGGAAACCCATACGCAGTATTTT. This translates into CASSLGREETHTQYF.

This CDR3 is CASSLEGAGVDNEQFF. DNA of the CDR3: TGCGCCAGCAGCTTGGAGGGGGCAGGGGTGGACAATGAGCAGTTCTTC. The rearrangement joins TRBV5-1 to TRBJ2-1; 7 nucleotides align to TRBD1. Germline CDR1 is SGHRS and CDR2 is YFSETQ. The V gene end was trimmed by 0 bases and the J gene end by 5 bases; junction bases not matched to a gene: 8. The CDR3 length is 16 residues.

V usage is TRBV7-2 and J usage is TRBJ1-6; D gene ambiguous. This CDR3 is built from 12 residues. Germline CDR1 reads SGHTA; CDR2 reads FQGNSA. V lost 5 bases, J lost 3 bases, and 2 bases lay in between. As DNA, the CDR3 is TGTGCCAGCAGCCACTATAATTCACCCCTCCACTTT. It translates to CASSHYNSPLHF.

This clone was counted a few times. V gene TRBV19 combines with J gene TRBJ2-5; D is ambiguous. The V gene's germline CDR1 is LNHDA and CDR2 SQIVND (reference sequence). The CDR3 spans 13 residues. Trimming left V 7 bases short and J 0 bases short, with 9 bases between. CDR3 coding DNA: TGTGCCAGTAAGGGCGGCGACCAAGAGACCCAGTACTTC. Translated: CASKGGDQETQYF.

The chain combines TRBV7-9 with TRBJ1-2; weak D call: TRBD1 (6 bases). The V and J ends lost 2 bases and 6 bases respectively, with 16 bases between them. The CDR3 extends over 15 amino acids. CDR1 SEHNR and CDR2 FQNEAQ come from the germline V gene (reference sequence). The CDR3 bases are TGTGCCAGCAGCTTAACTCCGGAACAGGGTGATGGCTACACCTTC. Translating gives CASSLTPEQGDGYTF.

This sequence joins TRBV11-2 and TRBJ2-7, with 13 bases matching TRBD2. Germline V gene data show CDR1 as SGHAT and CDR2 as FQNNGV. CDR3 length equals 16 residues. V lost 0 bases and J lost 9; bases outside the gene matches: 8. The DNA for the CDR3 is TGTGCCAGCAGCTTAGAAGGACTAGCGGGAGTAGAAGGGCAGTACTTC. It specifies CASSLEGLAGVEGQYF.

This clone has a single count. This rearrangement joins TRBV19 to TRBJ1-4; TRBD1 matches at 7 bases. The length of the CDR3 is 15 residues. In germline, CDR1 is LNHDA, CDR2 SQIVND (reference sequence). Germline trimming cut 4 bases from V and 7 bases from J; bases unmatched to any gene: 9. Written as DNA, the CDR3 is TGTGCCAGTAGTACCATGGGACAGCGTGGTGAAAAACTGTTTTTT. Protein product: CASSTMGQRGEKLFF. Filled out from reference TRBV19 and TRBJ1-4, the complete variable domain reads DGGITQSPKYLFRKEGQNVTLSCEQNLNHDAMYWYRQDPGQGLRLIYYSQIVNDFQKGDIAEGYSVSREKKESFPLTVTSAQKNPTAFYLCASSTMGQRGEKLFFGSGTQLSVL.

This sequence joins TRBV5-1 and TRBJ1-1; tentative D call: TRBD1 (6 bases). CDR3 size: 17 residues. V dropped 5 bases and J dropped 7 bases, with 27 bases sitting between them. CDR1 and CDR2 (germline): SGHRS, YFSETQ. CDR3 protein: CASRSTGRGLEVGEAFF. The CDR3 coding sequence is TGCGCCAGCAGATCGACAGGTCGGGGGCTTGAGGTGGGTGAAGCTTTCTTT.

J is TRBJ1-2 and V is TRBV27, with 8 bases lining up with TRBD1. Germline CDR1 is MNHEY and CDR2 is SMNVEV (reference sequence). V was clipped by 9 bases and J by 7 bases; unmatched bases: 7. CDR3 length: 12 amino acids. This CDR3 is CASRTGIGGYTF. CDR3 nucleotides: TGTGCCAGTAGGACAGGGATTGGTGGCTACACCTTC.

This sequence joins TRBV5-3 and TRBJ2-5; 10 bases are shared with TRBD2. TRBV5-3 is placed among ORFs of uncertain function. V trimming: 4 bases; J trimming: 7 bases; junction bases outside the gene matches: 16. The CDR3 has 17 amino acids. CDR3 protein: CARSDVGKREGPATQYF. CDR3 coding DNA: TGTGCCAGAAGCGACGTCGGTAAGCGGGAGGGCCCCGCGACCCAGTACTTC.

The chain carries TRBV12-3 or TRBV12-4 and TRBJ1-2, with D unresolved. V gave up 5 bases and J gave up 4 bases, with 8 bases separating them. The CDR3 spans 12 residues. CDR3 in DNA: TGTGCCAGCAGTCTTGGCGCCTATGGCTACACCTTC. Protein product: CASSLGAYGYTF.

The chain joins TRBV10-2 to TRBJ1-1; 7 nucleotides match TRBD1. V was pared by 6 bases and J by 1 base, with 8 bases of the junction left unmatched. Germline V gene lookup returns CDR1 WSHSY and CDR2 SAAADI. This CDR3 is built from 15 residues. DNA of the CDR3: TGCGCCAGCAGAAAAATGACAGGGCCGAACACTGAAGCTTTCTTT. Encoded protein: CASRKMTGPNTEAFF.

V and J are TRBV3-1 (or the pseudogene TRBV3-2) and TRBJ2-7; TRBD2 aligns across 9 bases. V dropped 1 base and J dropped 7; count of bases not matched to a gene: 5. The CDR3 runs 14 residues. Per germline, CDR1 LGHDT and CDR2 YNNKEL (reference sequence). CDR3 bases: TGTGCCAGCAGCCAAGTAGCGGGAGCGAGTGAGCAGTACTTC. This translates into CASSQVAGASEQYF.

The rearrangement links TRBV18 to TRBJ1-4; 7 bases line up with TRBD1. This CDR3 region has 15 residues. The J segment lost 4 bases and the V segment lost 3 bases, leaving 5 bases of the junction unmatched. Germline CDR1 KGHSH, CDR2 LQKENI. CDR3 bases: TGTGCCAGCTCACCGTTACAGGGGAGTAATGAAAAACTGTTTTTT. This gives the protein CASSPLQGSNEKLFF.

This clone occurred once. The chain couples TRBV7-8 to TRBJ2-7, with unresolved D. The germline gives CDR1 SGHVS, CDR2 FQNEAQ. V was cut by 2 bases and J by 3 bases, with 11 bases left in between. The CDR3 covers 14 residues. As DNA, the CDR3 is TGTGCCAGCAGCTTATCAGTCGCGTACTACGAGCAGTACTTC. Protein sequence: CASSLSVAYYEQYF.

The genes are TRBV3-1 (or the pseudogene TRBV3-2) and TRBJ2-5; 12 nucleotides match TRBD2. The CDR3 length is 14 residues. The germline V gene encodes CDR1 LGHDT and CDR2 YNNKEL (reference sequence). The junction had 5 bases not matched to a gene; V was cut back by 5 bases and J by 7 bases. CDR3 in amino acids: CASSYPGLAGTQYF. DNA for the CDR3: TGTGCCAGCAGCTACCCGGGACTAGCGGGGACCCAGTACTTC.